One and the same sample provided the 26 T cell receptor beta chains below, sequenced in a study of CD8 T cells in ankylosing spondylitis. Overall study results and limits: A TCR beta motif of roughly eight highly homologous variants seemed to mark ankylosing spondylitis blood.

No antigen has been assigned to these receptors. TCRdb reanalysed the 5' RACE reads using MiXCR and keeps one entry per CDR3 protein. The sample shows about 540,000 distinct CDR3 sequences, 10% to 15% of them seen only once. The sequencing input was blood, either unsorted or a sorted T cell fraction (not recorded which). The receptors come from a male donor with ankylosing spondylitis.

This clonotype was observed many times. V and J are TRBV10-3 and TRBJ2-3, with 8 bases that match TRBD2. J gave up 0 bases and V 10 bases, and 9 bases lay outside the gene matches. The CDR3 contains 15 residues. Germline lookup yields CDR1 ENHRY and CDR2 SYGVKD. CDR3 protein: CATRGASGSTDTQYF. The DNA of the CDR3 is TGTGCCACTCGGGGGGCTAGCGGGAGCACAGATACGCAGTATTTT.

This clonotype was observed a few times. This chain links TRBV3-1 with TRBJ1-1, with D maybe TRBD1 (5 bases). The CDR3 is 15 amino acids. Trimming took off 3 bases at V and 6 bases at J, with 17 bases between the two ends. Looked up from germline, CDR1 is LGHDT and CDR2 is YNNKEL (reference sequence). The CDR3 nucleotides are TGTGCCAGCAGCCAGGAGTTGGGGCTGGGCGCTGAAGCTTTCTTT. The encoded protein is CASSQELGLGAEAFF.

This sequence joins TRBV12-3 or TRBV12-4 and TRBJ1-6; D is perhaps TRBD1 (6 bases). The germline V and J ends were trimmed by 7 bases and 13 bases, with 11 bases remaining between them. The CDR3 is 11 amino acids. The CDR3, as DNA: TGTGCCAGCACCCTTCAGGGGCCCCTCCACTTT. This codes for CASTLQGPLHF.

This chain links TRBV5-4 with TRBJ1-2; 9 positions match TRBD1. CDR1 is SGHNT and CDR2 is YYREEE in the germline V gene (reference sequence). With V trimmed by 4 bases and J by 4 bases, 8 bases remained unmatched. This CDR3 spans 15 amino acids. The CDR3 spells CASSGGTGNGYGYTF. CDR3 bases: TGTGCCAGCAGCGGGGGGACAGGGAATGGCTATGGCTACACCTTC.

This clonotype was detected ten times or more. Its ends do not fully match the called genes, so a read error is possible. The chain joins TRBV5-1 to TRBJ2-5; D remains unclear. Looked up from germline, CDR1 is SGHRS and CDR2 is YFSETQ. The CDR3 has 13 residues. Here the CDR3 DNA reads TGTGCCAGCAGCCGTGGGTCCCAAGAGACCCAGTACTTC. This encodes CASSRGSQETQYF.

This clonotype was detected many times. V and J are TRBV5-1 and TRBJ1-6; D possibly corresponds to TRBD1 (6 bases). Germline V lookup: CDR1 SGHRS, CDR2 YFSETQ. This CDR3 contains 17 residues. V lost 1 base and J 6 bases, leaving 17 bases between the germline ends. CDR3 residues: CASSLLQGGVGNSPLHF. CDR3 in DNA: TGCGCCAGCAGCTTGCTACAAGGGGGTGTGGGTAATTCACCCCTCCACTTT.

CDR3 protein: CASSQEFYSNQPQHF. The CDR3 DNA sequence: TGCGCCAGCAGCCAAGAATTTTATAGCAATCAGCCCCAGCATTTT. This rearrangement joins TRBV4-1 to TRBJ1-5; D is undetermined. CDR1 is MGHRA and CDR2 is YSYEKL in the germline V gene. The CDR3 runs 15 residues. V lost 0 bases and J 0 bases, leaving 6 bases between the germline ends.

To note about this clonotype: Germline is not matched at one junction end, which may reflect a read error. V usage is TRBV27 and J usage is TRBJ1-5; 7 nucleotides agree with TRBD1. The CDR3 contains 13 residues. From germline, CDR1 is MNHEY and CDR2 SMNVEV (reference sequence). CDR3 sequence reads: CASRQGDNQPLHF. Written as DNA, the CDR3 is TGTGCCAGCCGACAGGGCGACAATCAGCCCCTGCATTTT.

This clonotype occurred a few times. The chain recombines TRBV12-3 or TRBV12-4 with TRBJ2-3; maybe TRBD2 (6 bases). V was pared by 5 bases and J by 4 bases, with 16 bases between. The CDR3 covers 15 residues. In DNA, the CDR3 is TGTGCCAGCAGTCTCGGGAGCCTTTCTGCAGATACGCAGTATTTT. Amino acid sequence: CASSLGSLSADTQYF.

This clonotype was counted only a few times. The chain links TRBV12-3 or TRBV12-4 to TRBJ1-5; no reliable D call. CDR3 length: 13 residues. V was trimmed by 5 bases and J by 2 bases, leaving 7 bases between them. The CDR3 region has the DNA TGTGCCAGCAGTGTAATTGGCAATCAGCCCCAGCATTTT. As protein: CASSVIGNQPQHF.

This clonotype was recorded many times. The V and J genes are TRBV10-3 and TRBJ2-5; D is unresolved. The CDR3 runs 12 residues. Trimming stripped 3 bases from V and 2 bases from J, with 4 bases between. Per the germline V gene, CDR1 is ENHRY and CDR2 is SYGVKD. As DNA, the CDR3 is TGTGCCATCAGTGAACGACAAGAGACCCAGTACTTC. This translates into CAISERQETQYF.

The V and J genes are TRBV14 and TRBJ2-1, with D hard to call. The V end lost 5 bases, the J end lost 4 bases, and 9 bases lay between the germline ends. Per germline, CDR1 SGHDN and CDR2 FVKESK. This CDR3 is built from 13 residues. In nucleotides, the CDR3 is TGTGCCAGCAGCAACAGTAGGTACAATGAGCAGTTCTTC. Translating it yields CASSNSRYNEQFF.

This clonotype was recorded at least ten times. The chain recombines TRBV12-3 or TRBV12-4 with TRBJ2-1; 7 bases line up with TRBD2. The CDR3 sequence is 15 residues long. The V gene end was trimmed by 1 base and the J gene end by 4 bases; junction bases not matched to a gene: 4. CDR3 amino acids: CASSLGAGSYNEQFF. The CDR3 nucleotides are TGTGCCAGCAGTTTAGGAGCGGGAAGTTACAATGAGCAGTTCTTC.

For this clonotype: Compared with germline, one end of the junction differs, possibly owing to a read error. The chain is built from TRBV7-8 and TRBJ2-3; D remains unclear. CDR1 is SGHVS, CDR2 FQNEAQ, per germline. The CDR3 contains 10 residues. CDR3 loop: CASSLVPSVW. The CDR3 DNA is TGTGCCAGCAGCTTAGTACCCTCGGTTTGG.

This clonotype was seen ten or more times. The chain combines TRBV5-1 with TRBJ1-1; the match to TRBD1 covers 8 bases. With V trimmed by 1 base and J by 1 base, 6 bases remained unmatched. The germline gives CDR1 SGHRS, CDR2 YFSETQ. The CDR3 covers 16 residues. This chain's CDR3 is CASSLLSGQGNTEAFF. The CDR3, as DNA: TGCGCCAGCAGCTTGTTGTCCGGACAGGGGAACACTGAAGCTTTCTTT.

This clonotype was found a few times. CDR3 residues: CSVEEGARWNEQFF. CDR3 nucleotide sequence: TGCAGCGTTGAGGAGGGGGCTAGATGGAATGAGCAGTTCTTC. This sequence joins TRBV29-1 and TRBJ2-1; the D gene is possibly TRBD1 (7 bases). The CDR3 is 14 amino acids. V shed 3 bases and J shed 7 bases, with 16 bases lying between them. Germline CDR1 is SQVTM and CDR2 is ANQGSEA.

V is TRBV19 and J is TRBJ1-4; D is ambiguous. The CDR3 contains 16 residues. In germline, CDR1 is LNHDA, CDR2 SQIVND (reference sequence). V lost 3 bases, J lost 0 bases, and 11 bases lay in between. CDR3 protein: CASSIALSTTNEKLFF. The CDR3 region has the DNA TGTGCCAGTAGTATTGCCCTTTCTACAACTAATGAAAAACTGTTTTTT.

This rearrangement joins TRBV7-9 to TRBJ1-2, with D maybe TRBD1 (5 bases). The length of the CDR3 is 16 residues. Germline V gene sequence: CDR1 SEHNR, CDR2 FQNEAQ (reference sequence). V was clipped by 2 bases and J by 8 bases, with 21 bases between them. The CDR3 loop reads CASSLFGGGDAKGYTF. CDR3 nucleotides: TGTGCCAGCAGCTTATTTGGGGGGGGGGACGCCAAAGGCTACACCTTC.

The V and J genes are TRBV30 and TRBJ2-2; D is unresolved. The V end was cut by 8 bases, the J end by 4 bases, with 8 bases between. The germline V gene has CDR1 GTSNPN and CDR2 SVGIG (reference sequence). The CDR3 is 11 amino acids. The CDR3 is CARGITGELFF. In DNA form, the CDR3 reads TGTGCCCGTGGAATCACCGGGGAGCTGTTTTTT.

There are many counts of this clonotype. V gene TRBV12-3 or TRBV12-4 combines with J gene TRBJ2-7; 7 bases line up with TRBD1. Trimming took 1 base from V and 2 from J; bases not matched to a gene: 8. The CDR3 spans 16 residues. The CDR3 DNA reads as TGTGCCAGCAGTTTAGGGGGACAGATTTCAACCTACGAGCAGTACTTC. Amino acids: CASSLGGQISTYEQYF.

The sample holds many counts of this clonotype. This chain joins TRBV5-1 and TRBJ2-5; D gene unclear. The CDR3 spans 16 residues. CDR1 and CDR2 (germline): SGHRS, YFSETQ. V was pared by 0 bases and J by 5 bases, with 17 bases between. The CDR3 reads CASSLGLQSFRETQYF. The CDR3 DNA reads as TGCGCCAGCAGCTTGGGCCTACAGAGTTTTAGGGAGACCCAGTACTTC.

The chain employs TRBV20-1 and TRBJ2-7; TRBD1 matches at 8 bases. Germline lookup yields CDR1 DFQATT and CDR2 SNEGSKA (reference sequence). The CDR3 has 14 residues. V was clipped by 0 bases and J by 7 bases; unmatched bases: 8. The CDR3 region has the DNA TGCAGTGCTAGAGATCCACGAGGGACAGGTGAGCAGTACTTC. Protein sequence: CSARDPRGTGEQYF.

The rearrangement uses TRBV5-5 and TRBJ2-5; D possibly corresponds to TRBD1 (6 bases). Trimming pared 4 bases from V and 1 base from J, leaving 11 bases between. The CDR3 loop spans 14 amino acids. The germline V gene encodes CDR1 SGHKS and CDR2 YYEKEE (reference sequence). The CDR3 spells CASSVGTFQETQYF. The DNA of the CDR3 is TGTGCCAGCAGCGTCGGGACATTCCAAGAGACCCAGTACTTC.

In its sample, this clonotype was seen many times. The CDR3 is CATSDTGGVGTEAFF. Written as DNA, the CDR3 is TGTGCCACCAGTGACACAGGGGGAGTAGGCACTGAAGCTTTCTTT. J is TRBJ1-1 and V is TRBV24-1; TRBD1 matches 8 bases. The CDR3 length is 15 residues. V lost 4 bases, J lost 4 bases, and 7 bases stayed unmatched. Germline V CDR1 and CDR2: KGHDR, SFDVKD.

The rearrangement links TRBV20-1 to TRBJ1-4, with D hard to call. The V end lost 5 bases, the J end lost 2 bases, and 6 bases lay between the germline ends. Germline values: CDR1 DFQATT, CDR2 SNEGSKA (reference sequence). This CDR3 spans 12 amino acids. The CDR3 loop is CSALATNEKLFF. The DNA of the CDR3 is TGCAGTGCTTTGGCTACTAATGAAAAACTGTTTTTT.

Comment on this clonotype: Relative to the germline gene, one junction end is altered; a read error may explain this. The CDR3 DNA follows: TGTGCCACCAGTGATCTGGCTGACCGCTTCGACTTC. Translating it yields CATSDLADRFDF. The chain carries TRBV24-1 and TRBJ2-5; D is unclear. The CDR3 runs 12 residues. The germline gives CDR1 KGHDR, CDR2 SFDVKD.